Listed below are T cell receptor beta chains from one sample, sequenced in a study of metastatic and nonmetastatic thyroid tumors. With MiXCR, TCRdb called clones anew from the PCR reads. The sample has thousands of clones, roughly a quarter seen once. The sample comprised tumor tissue. The receptors here all came from a female donor with papillary thyroid cancer or a benign thyroid nodule (not recorded which). Some clones in this sample may be carry-over from other donors' samples. The CDR3 runs from the conserved cysteine through the conserved F or W. Where a row states a size, it is once, few, many or the class of an expanded clone; other rows omit it.

>few|TRBV12-3/TRBV12-4|TRBJ2-3
CASSLKGIDTQYF
>-|TRBV19|TRBJ2-2
CASSIARVDTGELFF
>many|TRBV3-1|TRBJ2-1
CASSPDRLRPNEQFF
>few|TRBV7-8|TRBJ2-1
CASSTRHGAEEQFF
>many|TRBV7-3|TRBJ2-6
CASSLTGIGANVLTF
>many|TRBV5-5|TRBJ2-5
CASSFAGGRASETQYF
>few|TRBV6-6|TRBJ2-2
CASSYSTETGELFF
>many|TRBV7-7|TRBJ1-1
CASSPRDMNTEAFF
>-|TRBV10-1|TRBJ1-2
CASSESAGYGYTF
>many|TRBV19|TRBJ2-3
CASSHIPGEGTDTQYF
>few|TRBV6-1|TRBJ1-2
CASILTQAHPYGYTF
>many|TRBV20-1|TRBJ1-1
CSARGPTLFTEAFF
>-|TRBV27|TRBJ1-6
CASSLLGGGYNSPLHF
>few|TRBV6-5|TRBJ2-1
CASSYRGSSYNEQFF
>many|TRBV3-1|TRBJ1-1
CASSQGENTEAFF
>many|TRBV9|TRBJ1-2
CASSPTWGLGYGYTF
>once|TRBV20-1|TRBJ2-1
CSARDEMRTSGGNEQFF
>-|TRBV9|TRBJ2-7
CASSGSTSGSYEQYF
>-|TRBV6-2/TRBV6-3|TRBJ1-6
CASRTEGNSPLHF
>-|TRBV18|TRBJ2-1
CASSITSGTSGLEQFF
>-|TRBV12-3/TRBV12-4|TRBJ2-7
CASSQTGGGRASEQYF
>-|TRBV6-1|TRBJ1-1
CASRSNWGATEAFF
>few|TRBV6-2/TRBV6-3|TRBJ2-2
CASSYGRESTGELFF
>-|TRBV2|TRBJ1-2
CASSETGGAYGYTF
>-|TRBV5-1|TRBJ1-6
CASSLGMAARDSPLHF
>-|TRBV5-3|TRBJ2-7
CAISLGETGLFYEQYF
>many|TRBV24-1|TRBJ2-2
CATSHGGMAANTGELFF
>-|TRBV11-2|TRBJ2-1
CASSSRGGEQFF
>medium-sized|TRBV20-1|TRBJ2-7
CSALGQSSYEQYF
>few|TRBV28|TRBJ2-6
CASSATGVAGDSGANVLTF
>many|TRBV5-1|TRBJ2-5
CASRLGGFQETQYF
>many|TRBV18|TRBJ1-1
CASSDGGNTEAFF
>many|TRBV5-6|TRBJ1-3
CASSPGVWGARTGNTIYF
>many|TRBV18|TRBJ2-7
CASSPPAGASYEQYF
>many|TRBV7-3|TRBJ2-1
CASSLARSAEQFF
>medium-sized|TRBV10-1|TRBJ2-7
CASSAGRESDEQYF
>-|TRBV11-2|TRBJ2-7
CASSLEAGGEQYF
>many|TRBV5-1|TRBJ2-7
CASSLTGGGYEQYF
>few|TRBV19|TRBJ2-7
CASSAGATGGEQYF
>large|TRBV16|TRBJ1-2
CASSQSGIYGYTF
>-|TRBV7-2|TRBJ2-7
CASSLGEGGYEQYF
>few|TRBV28|TRBJ2-7
CASSIGGQGAGEQYF
>-|TRBV11-2|TRBJ2-5
CASSLGYGYQETQYF
>once|TRBV30|TRBJ2-3
CAWSTSSRVESSTDTQYF
>-|TRBV19|TRBJ2-2
CASNGPSGSGELFF